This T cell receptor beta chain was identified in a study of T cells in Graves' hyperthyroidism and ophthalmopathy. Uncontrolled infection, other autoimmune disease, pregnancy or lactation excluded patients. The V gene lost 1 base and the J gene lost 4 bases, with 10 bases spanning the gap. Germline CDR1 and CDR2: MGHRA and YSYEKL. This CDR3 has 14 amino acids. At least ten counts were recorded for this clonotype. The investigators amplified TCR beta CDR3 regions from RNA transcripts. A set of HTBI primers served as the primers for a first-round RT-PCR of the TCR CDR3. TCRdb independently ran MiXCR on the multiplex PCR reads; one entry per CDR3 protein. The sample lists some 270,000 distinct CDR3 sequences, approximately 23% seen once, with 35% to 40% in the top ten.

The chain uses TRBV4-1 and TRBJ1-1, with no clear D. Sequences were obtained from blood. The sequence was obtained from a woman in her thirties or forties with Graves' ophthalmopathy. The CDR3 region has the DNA TGCGCCAGCAGCCAAGGGGGAAAAGGCACTGAAGCTTTCTTT. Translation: CASSQGGKGTEAFF.